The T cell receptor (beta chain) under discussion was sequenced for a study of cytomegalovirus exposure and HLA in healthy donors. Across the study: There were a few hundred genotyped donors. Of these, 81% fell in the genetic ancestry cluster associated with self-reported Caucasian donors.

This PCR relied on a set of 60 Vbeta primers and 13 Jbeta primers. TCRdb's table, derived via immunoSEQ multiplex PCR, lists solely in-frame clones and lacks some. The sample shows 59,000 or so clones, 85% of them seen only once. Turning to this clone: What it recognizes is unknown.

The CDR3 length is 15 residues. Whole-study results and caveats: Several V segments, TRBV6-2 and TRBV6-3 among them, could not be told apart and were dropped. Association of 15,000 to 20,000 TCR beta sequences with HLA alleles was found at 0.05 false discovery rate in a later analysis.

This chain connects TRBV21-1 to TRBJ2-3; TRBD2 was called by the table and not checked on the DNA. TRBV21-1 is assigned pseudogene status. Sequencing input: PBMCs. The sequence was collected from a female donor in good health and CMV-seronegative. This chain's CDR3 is CASSNPGISTDTQYF. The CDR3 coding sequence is TGTGCCAGCAGCAACCCGGGGATTAGCACAGATACGCAGTATTTT.